A single sample gave rise to the 3 T cell receptor beta chains below, sequenced in a study of blood T cell repertoires in COVID-19. Sequencing used immunoSEQ multiplex PCR; TCRdb keeps in-frame clones, though not all of them. The sample holds 290,000 or so clones, around 90% seen once. Sequencing used peripheral blood. These TCRs come from a man aged 65 to 79 with acute or convalescent COVID-19.

The chain links TRBV28 to TRBJ2-3, with D hard to call. The CDR3 covers 13 residues. Looked up from germline, CDR1 is MDHEN and CDR2 is SYDVKM. Trimming took 4 bases from V and 0 from J, leaving 5 bases between them. This CDR3 reads CASSSTSTDTQYF. CDR3 nucleotides: TGTGCCAGCAGTTCCACTAGCACAGATACGCAGTATTTT.

V usage is TRBV2 and J usage is TRBJ1-2, with D perhaps matching TRBD1 (5 bases). Germline CDR1 is SNHLY and CDR2 is FYNNEI. V dropped 1 base and J dropped 4 bases, with 7 bases sitting between them. The CDR3 consists of 13 residues. CDR3 in amino acids: CASSEGGFYGYTF. In DNA form, the CDR3 reads TGTGCCAGCAGTGAAGGGGGCTTCTATGGCTACACCTTC.

CDR3 region: CASSPRTGDNYGYTF. CDR3 DNA: TGTGCCAGCTCACCTAGGACAGGGGATAACTATGGCTACACCTTC. This chain joins TRBV18 and TRBJ1-2, with TRBD1 identical over 9 bases. The ends lost 3 bases at V and 1 base at J; junction bases unmatched: 3. CDR1 and CDR2 (germline): KGHSH, LQKENI. This CDR3 spans 15 amino acids.